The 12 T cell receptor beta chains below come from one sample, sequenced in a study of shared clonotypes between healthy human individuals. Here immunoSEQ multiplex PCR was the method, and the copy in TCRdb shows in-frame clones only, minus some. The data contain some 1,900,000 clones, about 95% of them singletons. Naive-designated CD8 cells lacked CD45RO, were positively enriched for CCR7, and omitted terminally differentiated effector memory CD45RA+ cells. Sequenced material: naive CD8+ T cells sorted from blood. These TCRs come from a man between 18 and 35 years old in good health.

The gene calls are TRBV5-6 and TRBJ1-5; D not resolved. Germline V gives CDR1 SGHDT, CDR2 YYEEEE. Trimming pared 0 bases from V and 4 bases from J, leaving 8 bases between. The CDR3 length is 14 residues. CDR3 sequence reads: CASSLAAGNQPQHF. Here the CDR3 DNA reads TGTGCCAGCAGCTTGGCCGCGGGGAATCAGCCCCAGCATTTT.

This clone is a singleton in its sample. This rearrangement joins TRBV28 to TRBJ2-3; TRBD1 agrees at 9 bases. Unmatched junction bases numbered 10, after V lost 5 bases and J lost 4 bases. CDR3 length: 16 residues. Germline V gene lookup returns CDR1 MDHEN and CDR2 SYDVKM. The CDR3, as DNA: TGTGCCAGCAGTCCCGCCGGGACAGGGCAAGCAGATACGCAGTATTTT. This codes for CASSPAGTGQADTQYF.

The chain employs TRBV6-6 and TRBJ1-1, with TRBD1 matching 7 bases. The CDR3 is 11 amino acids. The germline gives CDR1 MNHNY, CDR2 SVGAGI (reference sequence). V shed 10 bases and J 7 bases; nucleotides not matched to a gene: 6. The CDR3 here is CAIQQGIEAFF. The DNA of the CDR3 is TGTGCCATACAACAGGGGATTGAAGCTTTCTTT.

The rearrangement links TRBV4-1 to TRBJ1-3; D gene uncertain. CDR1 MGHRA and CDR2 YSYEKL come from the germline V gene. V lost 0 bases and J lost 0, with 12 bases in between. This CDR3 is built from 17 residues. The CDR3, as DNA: TGCGCCAGCAGCCAAGAAGAATCTCTAATCTCTGGAAACACCATATATTTT. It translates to CASSQEESLISGNTIYF.

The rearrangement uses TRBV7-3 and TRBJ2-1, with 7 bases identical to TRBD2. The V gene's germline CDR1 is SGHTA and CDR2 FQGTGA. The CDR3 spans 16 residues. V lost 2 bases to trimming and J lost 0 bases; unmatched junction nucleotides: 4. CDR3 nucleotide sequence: TGTGCCAGCAGCTTATCCGGCGGGAGCTCCTACAATGAGCAGTTCTTC. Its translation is CASSLSGGSSYNEQFF.

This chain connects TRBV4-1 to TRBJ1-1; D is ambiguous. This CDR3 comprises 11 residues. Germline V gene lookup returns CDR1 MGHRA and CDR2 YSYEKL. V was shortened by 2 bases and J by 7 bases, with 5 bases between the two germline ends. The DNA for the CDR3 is TGCGCCAGCAGCCAACTTAATGAAGCTTTCTTT. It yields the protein CASSQLNEAFF.

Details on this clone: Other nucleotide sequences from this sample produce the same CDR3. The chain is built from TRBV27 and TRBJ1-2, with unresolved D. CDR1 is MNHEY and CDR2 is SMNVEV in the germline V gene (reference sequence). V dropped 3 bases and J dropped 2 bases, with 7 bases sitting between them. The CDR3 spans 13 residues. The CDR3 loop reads CASSFQPNYGYTF. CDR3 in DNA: TGTGCCAGCAGTTTCCAACCCAACTATGGCTACACCTTC.

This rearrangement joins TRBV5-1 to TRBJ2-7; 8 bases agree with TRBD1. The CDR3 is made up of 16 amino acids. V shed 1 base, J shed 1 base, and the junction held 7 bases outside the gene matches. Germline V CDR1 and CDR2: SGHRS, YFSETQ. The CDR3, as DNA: TGCGCCAGCAGCTTGCTTTCTGGGACAGGTTCCTACGAGCAGTACTTC. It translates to CASSLLSGTGSYEQYF.

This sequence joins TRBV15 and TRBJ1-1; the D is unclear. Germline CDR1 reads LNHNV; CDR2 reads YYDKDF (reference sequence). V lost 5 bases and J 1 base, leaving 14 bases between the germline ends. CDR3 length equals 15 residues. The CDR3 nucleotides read TGTGCCACCAGCCTGAACCTGGGATCGAACACTGAAGCTTTCTTT. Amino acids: CATSLNLGSNTEAFF.

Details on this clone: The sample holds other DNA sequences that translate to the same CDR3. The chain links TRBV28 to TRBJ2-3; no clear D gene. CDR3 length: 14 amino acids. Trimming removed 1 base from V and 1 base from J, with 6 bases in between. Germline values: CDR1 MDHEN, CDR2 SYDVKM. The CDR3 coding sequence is TGTGCCAGCAGTTTATATCAGGGCACAGATACGCAGTATTTT. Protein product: CASSLYQGTDTQYF.

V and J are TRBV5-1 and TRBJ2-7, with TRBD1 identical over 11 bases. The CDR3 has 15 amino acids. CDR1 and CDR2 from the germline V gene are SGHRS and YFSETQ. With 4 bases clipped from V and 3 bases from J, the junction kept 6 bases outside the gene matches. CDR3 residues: CASSNLGTGGYEQYF. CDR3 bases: TGCGCCAGCAGCAATTTAGGGACAGGGGGCTACGAGCAGTACTTC.

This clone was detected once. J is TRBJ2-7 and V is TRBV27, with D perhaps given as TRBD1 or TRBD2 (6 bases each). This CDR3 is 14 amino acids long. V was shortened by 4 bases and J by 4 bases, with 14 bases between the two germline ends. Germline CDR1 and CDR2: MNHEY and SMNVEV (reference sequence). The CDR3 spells CASSYRGLGYEQYF. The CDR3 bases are TGTGCCAGCAGTTATCGGGGGCTAGGTTACGAGCAGTACTTC.